The clone carrying this TCR beta chain was detected a few times. What it binds is not known. The data were taken from a study of blood T cells in healthy people across ages. Study summary: Every two T cells gave about one barcoded beta molecule via template switching. Study results and caveats: Investigators treated diversity estimates from one million T cells as underestimates. Aged donors had fewer naive CD4+ cells and lower diversity than long-lived donors. Across samples, TCR beta diversity tracked strongly with naive T cell percentage.

The germline V gene encodes CDR1 SGHTA and CDR2 FQGNSA. The CDR3 totals 15 residues. V lost 1 base and J lost 3, with 12 bases in between. It was with a sample-barcoded 5' primer and a J-beta primer mix that a second PCR of roughly 6 to 11 cycles was run. TCRdb itself ran the 5' RACE reads through MiXCR, one entry per CDR3 protein. The repertoire holds about 810,000 distinct CDR3 sequences, about 34% seen once, with 10% to 15% in the top ten. The rearrangement links TRBV7-2 to TRBJ1-1; maybe TRBD1 (6 bases). The TCR originated in a young man in good health. Sample: blood. DNA of the CDR3: TGTGCCAGCAGCTTAGACGGGACACAAGACACTGAAGCTTTCTTT. Encoded protein: CASSLDGTQDTEAFF.